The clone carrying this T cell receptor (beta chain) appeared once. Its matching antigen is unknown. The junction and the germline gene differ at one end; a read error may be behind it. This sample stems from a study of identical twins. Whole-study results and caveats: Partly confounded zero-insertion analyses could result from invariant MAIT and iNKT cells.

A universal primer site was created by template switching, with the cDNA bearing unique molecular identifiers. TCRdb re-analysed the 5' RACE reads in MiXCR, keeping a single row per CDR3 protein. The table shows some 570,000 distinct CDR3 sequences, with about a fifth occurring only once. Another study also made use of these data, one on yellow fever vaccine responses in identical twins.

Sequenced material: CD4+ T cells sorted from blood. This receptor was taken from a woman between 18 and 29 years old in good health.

Here the CDR3 reads CSALPTHRGEHYF. CDR3 nucleotides: TGCAGCGCTCTACCGACACATAGGGGGGAGCACTACTTC. V is TRBV29-1 and J is TRBJ2-7; D is perhaps TRBD1 or TRBD2 (6 bases each). Germline V CDR1 and CDR2: SQVTM, ANQGSEA. This CDR3 region has 13 residues.